A single sample gave rise to the 16 T cell receptor beta chains below, sequenced in a study of beta chain features in type 1 diabetes. Expressed TCRB transcripts were sequenced because the isolated RNA had all been reverse transcribed beforehand. TCRdb's table, derived via immunoSEQ multiplex PCR, lists solely in-frame clones and lacks some. This table holds approximately 37,000 clones, approximately 50% found once. The material sequenced was central memory CD4+ T cells from blood. The origin of the receptors is a woman under 30 in good health.

The gene calls are TRBV18 and TRBJ2-7; TRBD2 aligns across 8 bases. V shed 2 bases, J shed 1 base, and the junction held 1 base outside the gene matches. From germline, CDR1 is KGHSH and CDR2 LQKENI. The CDR3 covers 14 residues. The CDR3 here is CASSPSGGSYEQYF. The CDR3 bases are TGTGCCAGCTCACCATCGGGAGGGTCCTACGAGCAGTACTTC.

This clone came up once. This rearrangement joins TRBV7-8 to TRBJ2-2, with 8 nucleotides matching TRBD1. The CDR3 spans 16 residues. Germline CDR1 reads SGHVS; CDR2 reads FQNEAQ. V gave up 1 base and J gave up 3 bases; unmatched junction bases: 4. CDR3 nucleotide sequence: TGTGCCAGCAGCTTAGGGCAGGGGGCCTACACCGGGGAGCTGTTTTTT. Protein: CASSLGQGAYTGELFF. Together with reference TRBV7-8 and TRBJ2-2, the CDR3 gives the full variable domain: GAGVSQSPRYKVAKRGQDVALRCDPISGHVSLFWYQQALGQGPEFLTYFQNEAQLDKSGLPSDRFFAERPEGSVSTLKIQRTQQEDSAVYLCASSLGQGAYTGELFFGEGSRLTVL.

This sequence joins TRBV10-3 and TRBJ2-3; 9 bases agree with TRBD1. Per the germline V gene, CDR1 is ENHRY and CDR2 is SYGVKD. The CDR3 totals 15 residues. Trimming cost V 4 bases and J 5 bases; bases outside gene matches: 7. The CDR3 nucleotides read TGTGCCATCAGTGGCCTAAACAGGGGGCAAGATACGCAGTATTTT. Protein product: CAISGLNRGQDTQYF.

The gene calls are TRBV5-5 and TRBJ1-4, with 8 bases lining up with TRBD1. With V trimmed by 3 bases and J by 5 bases, 3 bases remained unmatched. The CDR3 is 14 amino acids. Germline-derived CDR1 and CDR2 are SGHKS and YYEKEE (reference sequence). CDR3 DNA sequence: TGTGCCAGCAGCTCCCGACAGGGGAATGAAAAACTGTTTTTT. Amino acid sequence: CASSSRQGNEKLFF.

This clone occurred many times. The V call is TRBV7-2, the J call TRBJ2-4; D is possibly TRBD1 (6 bases). The germline V gene encodes CDR1 SGHTA and CDR2 FQGNSA. The CDR3 has 15 amino acids. The V end was cut by 5 bases, the J end by 4 bases, with 15 bases between. The CDR3 coding sequence is TGTGCCAGCAGCCCAAGAGGACAGACTAAAAACATTCAGTACTTC. This gives the protein CASSPRGQTKNIQYF.

The chain employs TRBV2 and TRBJ1-4, with D hard to call. Trimming stripped 5 bases from V and 8 bases from J, with 9 bases between. The CDR3 totals 12 residues. Germline lookup yields CDR1 SNHLY and CDR2 FYNNEI. CDR3 region: CASSLEGEKLFF. The CDR3 region has the DNA TGTGCCAGCAGTTTAGAGGGAGAAAAACTGTTTTTT.

This clone was picked up a small number of times. V is TRBV7-2 and J is TRBJ2-1, with TRBD2 matching 14 bases. Losses at the gene ends were 4 bases for V and 7 bases for J; bases not matched to a gene: 6. The CDR3 is made up of 16 amino acids. Germline CDR1 is SGHTA and CDR2 is FQGNSA. The CDR3 sequence is CASSSRTSGRPNEQFF. The CDR3 nucleotides read TGTGCCAGCAGCTCCCGGACTAGCGGGAGGCCTAATGAGCAGTTCTTC.

This clone was found a few times. The rearrangement uses TRBV2 and TRBJ1-1, with D possibly TRBD1 on 6 matching bases. The CDR3 extends over 14 amino acids. The V gene's germline CDR1 is SNHLY and CDR2 FYNNEI. Trimming cost V 5 bases and J 3 bases, with 13 bases left between them. CDR3 region: CASSLQGSHTEAFF. The CDR3 region has the DNA TGTGCCAGCAGTTTGCAGGGGTCGCACACTGAAGCTTTCTTT.

The chain carries TRBV7-7 and TRBJ2-3; weak D call: TRBD1 (6 bases). V lost 1 base, J lost 9 bases, and 17 bases lay in between. CDR3 length: 15 amino acids. CDR1 and CDR2 (germline): SSHAT, FNYEAQ (reference sequence). CDR3 coding DNA: TGTGCCAGCAGCTTAGAAGACTCGGTAGGGGGAACGCAGTATTTT. This gives the protein CASSLEDSVGGTQYF. The whole variable domain, remainder taken from reference TRBV7-7 and TRBJ2-3, is GAGVSQSPRYKVTKRGQDVTLRCDPISSHATLYWYQQALGQGPEFLTYFNYEAQPDKSGLPSDRFSAERPEGSISTLTIQRTEQRDSAMYRCASSLEDSVGGTQYFGPGTRLTVL.

This rearrangement joins TRBV5-4 to TRBJ1-1; no clear D gene. Germline V lookup: CDR1 SGHNT, CDR2 YYREEE (reference sequence). Trimming stripped 1 base from V and 6 bases from J, with 10 bases between. The CDR3 consists of 13 residues. The CDR3 protein is CASSLPREAEAFF. In DNA, the CDR3 is TGTGCCAGCAGCTTGCCAAGGGAGGCTGAAGCTTTCTTT.

This clone occurred once. The rearrangement uses TRBV19 and TRBJ2-7, with TRBD1 matching over 7 bases. With V trimmed by 3 bases and J by 0 bases, 2 bases remained unmatched. CDR3 length: 14 amino acids. Germline V gene data show CDR1 as LNHDA and CDR2 as SQIVND (reference sequence). The CDR3 loop is CASSMSGGSYEQYF. The CDR3 bases are TGTGCCAGTAGTATGTCAGGGGGCTCCTACGAGCAGTACTTC.

The V and J genes are TRBV7-2 and TRBJ2-3, with 12 bases identical to TRBD2. J gave up 5 bases and V 5 bases, and 5 bases lay outside the gene matches. This CDR3 has 15 amino acids. CDR1 and CDR2 (germline): SGHTA, FQGNSA. The DNA for the CDR3 is TGTGCCAGCAGCACGACTAGCGGGAGTTTAGATACGCAGTATTTT. Its translation: CASSTTSGSLDTQYF.

This clone has more than one count but fewer than ten. The genes are TRBV19 and TRBJ2-3, with 7 bases lining up with TRBD1. This CDR3 is 15 amino acids long. Germline trimming cut 6 bases from V and 1 base from J; bases unmatched to any gene: 7. Germline CDR1 and CDR2: LNHDA and SQIVND (reference sequence). The CDR3 DNA follows: TGTGCCAGTAGAGAGACAGGGTTGGGCACAGATACGCAGTATTTT. Its translation is CASRETGLGTDTQYF.

V and J are TRBV6-6 and TRBJ2-1, with D maybe TRBD2 (6 bases). The CDR3 has 14 amino acids. Looked up from germline, CDR1 is MNHNY and CDR2 is SVGAGI (reference sequence). Trimming removed 7 bases from V and 8 bases from J, with 18 bases in between. The CDR3 region is CASTERAPTHEQFF. The CDR3 coding sequence is TGTGCCAGCACGGAGCGGGCCCCAACCCATGAGCAGTTCTTC.

The chain has TRBV4-2 and TRBJ2-3; D perhaps matches TRBD1 (6 bases). V gave up 4 bases and J gave up 6 bases, with 14 bases separating them. This CDR3 contains 14 residues. CDR1 and CDR2 (germline): LGHNA, YNFKEQ. This CDR3 reads CASSPDSSPDTQYF. CDR3 bases: TGTGCCAGCAGCCCGGACAGCTCTCCTGATACGCAGTATTTT.

The rearrangement links TRBV30 to TRBJ2-1; D is ambiguous. CDR1 and CDR2 (germline): GTSNPN, SVGIG (reference sequence). V lost 1 base and J 1 base, leaving 5 bases between the germline ends. The length of the CDR3 is 13 residues. The CDR3 loop reads CAWSERSYNEQFF. CDR3 bases: TGTGCCTGGAGTGAGAGGTCCTACAATGAGCAGTTCTTC.